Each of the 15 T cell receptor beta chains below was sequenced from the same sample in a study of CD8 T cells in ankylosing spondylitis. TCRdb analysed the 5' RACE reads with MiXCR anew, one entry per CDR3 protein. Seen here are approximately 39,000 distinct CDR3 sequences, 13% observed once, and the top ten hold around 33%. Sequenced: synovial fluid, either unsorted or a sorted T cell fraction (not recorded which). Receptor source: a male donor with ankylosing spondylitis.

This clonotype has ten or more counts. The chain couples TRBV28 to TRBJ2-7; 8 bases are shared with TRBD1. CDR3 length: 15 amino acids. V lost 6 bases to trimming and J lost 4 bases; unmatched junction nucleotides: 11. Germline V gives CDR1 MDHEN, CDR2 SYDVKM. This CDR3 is CASSGLGQGRYEQYF. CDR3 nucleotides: TGTGCCAGCAGCGGCCTAGGACAGGGAAGGTACGAGCAGTACTTC.

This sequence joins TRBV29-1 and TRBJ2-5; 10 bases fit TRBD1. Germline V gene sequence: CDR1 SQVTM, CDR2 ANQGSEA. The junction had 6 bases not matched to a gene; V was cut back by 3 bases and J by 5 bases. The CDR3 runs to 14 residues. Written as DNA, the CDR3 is TGCAGCGTTGACGGACAGGGGGTATGGGAGACCCAGTACTTC. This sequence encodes CSVDGQGVWETQYF.

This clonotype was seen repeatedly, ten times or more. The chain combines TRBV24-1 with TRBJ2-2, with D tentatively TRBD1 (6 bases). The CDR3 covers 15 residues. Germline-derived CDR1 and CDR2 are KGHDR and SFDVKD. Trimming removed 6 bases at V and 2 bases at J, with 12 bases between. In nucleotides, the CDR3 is TGTGCCACCAGTCAGGGGACACTTAACACCGGGGAGCTGTTTTTT. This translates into CATSQGTLNTGELFF.

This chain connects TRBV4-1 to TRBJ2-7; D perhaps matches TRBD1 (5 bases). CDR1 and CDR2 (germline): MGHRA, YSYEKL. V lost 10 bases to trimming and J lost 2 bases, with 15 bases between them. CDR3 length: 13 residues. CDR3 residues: CATSGPGTYEQYF. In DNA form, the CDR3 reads TGCGCCACCTCAGGGCCAGGGACCTACGAGCAGTACTTC.

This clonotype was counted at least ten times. CDR3 in DNA: TGTGCCAGCAGCTCACTAGCCACCTCTTCCTACGAGCAGTACTTC. Encoded protein: CASSSLATSSYEQYF. The chain is built from TRBV7-9 and TRBJ2-7; D possibly corresponds to TRBD2 (6 bases). The CDR3 has 15 amino acids. CDR1 is SEHNR and CDR2 is FQNEAQ in the germline V gene (reference sequence). V was trimmed by 4 bases and J by 1 base, leaving 14 bases between them. Combining the CDR3 with reference TRBV7-9 and TRBJ2-7 gives the whole variable domain DTGVSQNPRHKITKRGQNVTFRCDPISEHNRLYWYRQTLGQGPEFLTYFQNEAQLEKSRLLSDRFSAERPKGSFSTLEIQRTEQGDSAMYLCASSSLATSSYEQYFGPGTRLTVT.

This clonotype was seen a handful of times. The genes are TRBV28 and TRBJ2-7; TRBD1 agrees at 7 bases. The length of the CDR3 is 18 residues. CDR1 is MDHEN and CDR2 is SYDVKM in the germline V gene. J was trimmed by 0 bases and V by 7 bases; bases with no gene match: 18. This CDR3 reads CASTAPPTGIPYSYEQYF. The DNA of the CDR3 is TGTGCCAGCACCGCCCCCCCGACAGGGATCCCATACTCCTACGAGCAGTACTTC.

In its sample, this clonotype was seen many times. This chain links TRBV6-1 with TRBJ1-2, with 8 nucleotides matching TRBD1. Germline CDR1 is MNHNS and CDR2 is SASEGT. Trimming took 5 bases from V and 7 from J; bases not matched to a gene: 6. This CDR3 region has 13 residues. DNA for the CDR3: TGTGCCAGCAGTCCGACAGGGGCAGGTGGCTACACCTTC. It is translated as CASSPTGAGGYTF.

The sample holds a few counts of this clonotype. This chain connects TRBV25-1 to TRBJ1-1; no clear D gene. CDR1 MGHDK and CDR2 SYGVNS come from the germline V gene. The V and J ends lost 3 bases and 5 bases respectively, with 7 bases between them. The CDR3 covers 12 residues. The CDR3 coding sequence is TGTGCCAGCAGTGACGAGAGGACTGAAGCTTTCTTT. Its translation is CASSDERTEAFF.

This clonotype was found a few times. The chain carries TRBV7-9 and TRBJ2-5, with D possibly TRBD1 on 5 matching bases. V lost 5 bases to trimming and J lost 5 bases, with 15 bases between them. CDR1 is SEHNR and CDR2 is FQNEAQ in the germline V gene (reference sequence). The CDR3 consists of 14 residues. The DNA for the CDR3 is TGTGCCAGCAGCGTCACAGGCCGACGGGAGACCCAGTACTTC. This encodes CASSVTGRRETQYF. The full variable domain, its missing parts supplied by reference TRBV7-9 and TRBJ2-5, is DTGVSQNPRHKITKRGQNVTFRCDPISEHNRLYWYRQTLGQGPEFLTYFQNEAQLEKSRLLSDRFSAERPKGSFSTLEIQRTEQGDSAMYLCASSVTGRRETQYFGPGTRLLVL.

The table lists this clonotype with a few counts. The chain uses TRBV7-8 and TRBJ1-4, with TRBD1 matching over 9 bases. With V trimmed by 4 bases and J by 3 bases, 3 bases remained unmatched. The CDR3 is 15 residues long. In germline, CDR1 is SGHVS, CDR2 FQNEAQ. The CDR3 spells CASSYRGRSNEKLFF. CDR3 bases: TGTGCCAGCAGCTACAGGGGGCGCTCTAATGAAAAACTGTTTTTT.

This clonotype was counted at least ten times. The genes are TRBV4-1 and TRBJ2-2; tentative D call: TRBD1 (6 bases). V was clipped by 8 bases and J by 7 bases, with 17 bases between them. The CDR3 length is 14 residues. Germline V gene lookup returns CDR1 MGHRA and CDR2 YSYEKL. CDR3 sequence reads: CASAPHSDSGELFF. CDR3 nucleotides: TGCGCCAGCGCCCCCCACTCGGACAGCGGGGAGCTGTTTTTT.

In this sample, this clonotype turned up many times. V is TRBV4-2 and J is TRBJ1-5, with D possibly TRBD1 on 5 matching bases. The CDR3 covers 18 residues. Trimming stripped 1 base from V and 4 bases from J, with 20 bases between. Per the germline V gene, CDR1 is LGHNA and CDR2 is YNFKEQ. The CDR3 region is CASSQGPGFPTPNQPQHF. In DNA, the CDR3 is TGTGCCAGCAGCCAAGGCCCAGGGTTTCCGACGCCTAATCAGCCCCAGCATTTT.

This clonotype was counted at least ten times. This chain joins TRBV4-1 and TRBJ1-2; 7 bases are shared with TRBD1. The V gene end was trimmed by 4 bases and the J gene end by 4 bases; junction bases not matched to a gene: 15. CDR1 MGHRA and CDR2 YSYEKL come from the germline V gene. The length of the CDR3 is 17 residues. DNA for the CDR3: TGCGCCAGCAGCCCAGGGACAGCCTCGTCAGTTGGCTATGGCTACACCTTC. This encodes CASSPGTASSVGYGYTF.

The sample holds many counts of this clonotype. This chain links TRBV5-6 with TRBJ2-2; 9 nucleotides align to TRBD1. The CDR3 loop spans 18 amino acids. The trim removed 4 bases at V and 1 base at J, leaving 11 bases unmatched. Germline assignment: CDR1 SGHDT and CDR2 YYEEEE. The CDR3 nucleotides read TGTGCCAGCAGCGGAAAATCGGGACAGGGAATGAACACCGGGGAGCTGTTTTTT. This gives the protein CASSGKSGQGMNTGELFF.

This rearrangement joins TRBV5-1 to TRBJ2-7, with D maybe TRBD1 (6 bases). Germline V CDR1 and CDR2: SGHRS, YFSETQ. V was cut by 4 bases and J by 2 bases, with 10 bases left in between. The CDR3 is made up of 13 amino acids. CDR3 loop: CASSHRATYEQYF. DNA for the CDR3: TGCGCCAGCAGCCACAGGGCAACCTACGAGCAGTACTTC.